This T cell receptor (beta chain) was retrieved from a study of shared clonotypes between healthy human individuals (dated by TCRdb to 2018 to 2021). About the investigation overall: The cohort comprised a couple of women and a few men aged 18 to 49 years. For each donor, CD4 naive and CD4 memory were each run on three plates, CD8 naive on two plates, and CD8 memory on one plate. Blood TCR repertoires of five healthy adults were deeply sequenced to estimate repertoire size and the extent of clonotype sharing between individuals. Different laboratories and diverse techniques were used to prepare libraries and sequence TCR repertoires, to increase sequencing depth and limit assay-specific biases. Leukapheresis yielded between about 0.85 and 10 billion PBMCs per donor.

CDR1 and CDR2 are drawn from the germline V gene (reference sequence): SEHNR, FQNEAQ. The V and J ends are trimmed by 5 bases and 6 bases, leaving 14 bases between them. From the cysteine up to the phenylalanine, the CDR3 has a length of 13 residues. The entry retains the CDR3 DNA only, 39 bases that are in frame from base 1. The donors were healthy, HIV-negative adults with no recently reported acute infections or vaccinations. Every donor was a Caucasian adult residing in Nashville, Tennessee, USA. CD4+ T cells were enriched by magnetic negative selection; naive cells were then positively selected on CD45RA, and the negative fraction formed the memory subset. Blood was obtained by leukapheresis, after which PBMCs were separated by Ficoll-Histopaque density gradient centrifugation and cryopreserved in liquid nitrogen vapor phase. Analytical flow cytometry was used to check the purity and quantity of each magnetically sorted T cell population. Each sorted fraction had its genomic DNA isolated and then quantified by UV absorbance on a Nanodrop 2000c.

The paper's findings and limits, for the study overall: Pairwise subsampling indicated that sequencing depth was expected to affect the degree of clonotype sharing among donors. Estimated clonotype richness was generally larger for naive than for memory subsets. Sharing across several donors was observed for about 5% of naive CD4, less than 4% of naive CD8, over 2% of memory CD4, and about 0.4% of memory CD8 clonotypes. Rarefaction of sorted-subset datasets indicated incomplete sequencing despite the large sequencing depth. The genetic and exposure-history diversity represented was limited by the small number of donors. Sampling was restricted to blood, and TCR repertoires in tissue are likely to differ from TCR repertoires in blood. Compared with non-shared clonotypes, clonotypes shared by all four sorted-subset donors had higher generation probabilities.

To note about this clone: There is no known antigen for this receptor. Nothing much larger sits one base from this clone, and base qualities are not available.

Using the deep immunoSEQ assay, TCR CDR3 regions were amplified from genomic DNA by multiplex PCR. For each cell subset, the extracted genomic DNA was distributed evenly across all wells of several immunoSEQ 96-well plates, and each plate served as one replicate. Each replicate PCR for sorted subsets received approximately 220 ng genomic DNA, equal to some 32,000 T cell genomes. The purified libraries were quantified using a Qubit 3.0 fluorometer, sized with a Bioanalyzer 2100, and then quantified again using the KAPA Library Quantification kit. Every immunoSEQ 96-well plate was sequenced on a separate single-read 150-cycle Illumina NextSeq 550 flow cell. Under the source paper's analysis protocol: Because only junctional sequences without quality scores were contained in the immunoSEQ output, filtering matching that applied to full-length reads could not be performed. Sequences were annotated with PyIR, a Python wrapper for IgBLAST v1.9, and V/J genes and CDR3 were assigned using IMGT germline references. Any read was removed if the V/J assignment was weak (E-value above 1e-6), the CDR3 was missing, or the read contained stop codons, out-of-frame junctions, or ambiguous translated residues. V3J clonotypes were defined by identical inferred V gene, J gene, and CDR3 amino acid sequence. Percentage overlap between repertoires was calculated by dividing the number of shared unique clonotypes by the size of the smaller repertoire. Richness of each repertoire was evaluated using RTK rarefaction, the Chao1 estimator, and Recon v2.1 estimates of unobserved clonotypes. Generation probabilities were computed with OLGA for all TCRbeta clonotypes obtained by the gDNA method from several donors. What TCRdb holds here is the immuneACCESS table cut down to in-frame rearrangements. Part of the clones is not present; checked against another copy, under half of the missing clones reflect an unresolved V gene, and the others are unexplained. V and J calls and clone size are as listed in that table; D and trimming were resolved from the DNA. The sample data list about 1.5 million clones, and roughly 98% of these were observed just once. Clones ranked in the top ten supply around 0.45% of the sample.

The sequence links TRBV7-9 to TRBJ2-7; the D region possibly corresponds to TRBD2 (5 bases align). The TCR comes from a man aged 30 to 45 in good health. The material sequenced was naive CD4+ T cells sorted from blood. The sample's cell subset or site label, decoded: CD45RA+ positively selected. The nucleotide sequence reads as follows: TGTGCCAGCAGCCCAAGGGCAGGAGGCGAGCAGTACTTC. Its protein reads: CASSPRAGGEQYF.